The 32 T cell receptor beta chains given below trace back to one sample, sequenced in a study of CD8+CD57+ T cells in acquired aplastic anemia. Whoever was chosen for sequencing had shown CD8+CD57+ cell expansion by flow cytometry. Genomic DNA, the template, was used for profiling of the TCR beta VDJ and CDR3. TCRdb called the reads again in MiXCR, with one record for every CDR3 protein. The data contain 210,000 or so distinct CDR3 sequences, approximately 51% of them seen just once; the ten biggest clones take up 15% to 20%. Sequencing was carried out using sorted CD4+, CD8+, or CD8+CD57+ T cells (not recorded which) from PBMCs. The receptor source for this set is a human donor with aplastic anemia.

As concerns this clonotype: The CDR3 does not end in the conserved phenylalanine or tryptophan, so this is likely a read error. The chain uses TRBV19 and TRBJ1-2; possibly TRBD1 for D (5 bases). The CDR3 is 14 amino acids. V lost 3 bases and J 8 bases, leaving 16 bases between the germline ends. Germline CDR1 and CDR2: LNHDA and SQIVND (reference sequence). The CDR3 region is CASSMPLGAHGYTS. The CDR3, as DNA: TGTGCCAGTAGTATGCCATTAGGGGCCCACGGCTACACCTCC.

The rearrangement uses TRBV28 and TRBJ1-1, with D possibly TRBD1 on 6 matching bases. CDR1 is MDHEN and CDR2 is SYDVKM in the germline V gene. The CDR3 runs 14 residues. The V end was cut by 3 bases, the J end by 0 bases, with 8 bases between. In DNA, the CDR3 is TGTGCCAGCAGTTTCGAGGGGGTGAACACTGAAGCTTTCTTT. Its translation: CASSFEGVNTEAFF.

This clonotype came up a few times. The chain recombines TRBV5-6 with TRBJ2-1; 8 bases are a match to TRBD1. Germline lookup yields CDR1 SGHDT and CDR2 YYEEEE. J was trimmed by 6 bases and V by 2 bases; bases with no gene match: 13. There are 17 residues in the CDR3. CDR3 sequence reads: CASSLWFGQGGANEQFF. CDR3 bases: TGTGCCAGCAGCTTATGGTTCGGACAGGGAGGTGCCAATGAGCAGTTCTTC.

This clonotype was counted at least ten times. The chain is built from TRBV5-1 and TRBJ2-1; a weak D match, TRBD1 (5 bases). The CDR3 is made up of 15 amino acids. Germline values: CDR1 SGHRS, CDR2 YFSETQ. Trimming cost V 3 bases and J 8 bases, with 18 bases left between them. CDR3 DNA: TGCGCCAGCAGCTCCGAAGGGGCCAAGGTGGATGAGCAGTTCTTC. Its protein product is CASSSEGAKVDEQFF.

This clonotype was observed many times. The V and J genes are TRBV19 and TRBJ1-5; no clear D. This CDR3 comprises 12 residues. V was clipped by 5 bases and J by 6 bases, with 8 bases between them. CDR1 is LNHDA and CDR2 is SQIVND in the germline V gene (reference sequence). Written as DNA, the CDR3 is TGTGCCAGTAGTCCCCCGAGTCAGCCCCAGCATTTT. Translated, it gives CASSPPSQPQHF.

This chain joins TRBV7-3 and TRBJ2-1, with unresolved D. Trimming cost V 2 bases and J 15 bases, with 14 bases left between them. The CDR3 consists of 12 residues. Germline values: CDR1 SGHTA, CDR2 FQGTGA. For the CDR3, the DNA is TGTGCCAGCAGCTTAGACTGGGTAGAAGCGTTCTTC. This encodes CASSLDWVEAFF.

This clonotype was seen many times. The chain recombines TRBV6-5 with TRBJ1-2, with D possibly matching TRBD1 (5 bases). The CDR3 is made up of 15 amino acids. Trimming pared 5 bases from V and 4 bases from J, leaving 17 bases between. Germline lookup yields CDR1 MNHEY and CDR2 SVGAGI. The CDR3 loop reads CASSQPTEGAYGYTF. The CDR3 DNA reads as TGTGCCAGCAGTCAACCGACGGAAGGGGCCTATGGCTACACCTTC.

Regarding this clonotype: At one boundary the junction diverges from the germline segment, which might be a read error. The rearrangement joins TRBV19 to TRBJ2-3; a possible D gene is TRBD1 (5 bases). Germline V gives CDR1 LNHDA, CDR2 SQIVND (reference sequence). CDR3 size: 15 residues. CDR3 protein: CASSMAAGKTDTRYF. The CDR3 coding sequence is TGTGCCAGTAGTATGGCGGCAGGGAAAACAGATACGCGGTATTTT.

This clonotype has only a few counts. This may be a read error: a much more frequent sequence differs by one nucleotide. V gene TRBV14 combines with J gene TRBJ1-5; TRBD1 might be the D (6 bases). Trimming removed 0 bases from V and 6 bases from J, with 6 bases in between. The CDR3 has 13 amino acids. CDR1 is SGHDN, CDR2 FVKESK, per germline. This chain's CDR3 is CASSQDRGQPQHF. The CDR3, as DNA: TGTGCCAGCAGCCAAGACAGGGGTCAGCCCCAGCATTTT.

The gene calls are TRBV9 and TRBJ2-7; weak D call: TRBD1 (5 bases). V dropped 3 bases and J dropped 1 base, with 8 bases sitting between them. Germline V gene lookup returns CDR1 SGDLS and CDR2 YYNGEE. This CDR3 is 13 amino acids long. Here the CDR3 reads CASSEGNSYEQYF. Written as DNA, the CDR3 is TGTGCCAGCAGCGAGGGGAATTCCTACGAGCAGTACTTC.

The chain combines TRBV27 with TRBJ2-6, with D possibly being TRBD1 (8 bases). CDR1 MNHEY and CDR2 SMNVEV come from the germline V gene (reference sequence). V dropped 6 bases and J dropped 2 bases, with 20 bases sitting between them. The CDR3 length is 18 residues. The CDR3 DNA is TGTGCCAGCAGCCCCATACAGGGGGGGGGGGCTGGGGCCAACGTCCTGACTTTC. This gives the protein CASSPIQGGGAGANVLTF.

This clonotype was observed many times. The gene calls are TRBV12-3 or TRBV12-4 and TRBJ2-3; tentative D call: TRBD2 (5 bases). The ends were cut back, 3 bases at V and 4 bases at J, with 17 bases in the middle. The CDR3 runs 16 residues. The CDR3 bases are TGTGCCAGCAGTTTTGGAAACAGAGGGCAAGCAGATACGCAGTATTTT. Amino acid sequence: CASSFGNRGQADTQYF.

The chain has TRBV25-1 and TRBJ1-1; TRBD1 is a possible D gene (5 bases). Trimming shortened V by 8 bases and J by 4 bases, and 14 bases separated the two germline ends. Looked up from germline, CDR1 is MGHDK and CDR2 is SYGVNS. This CDR3 spans 13 amino acids. CDR3 DNA sequence: TGTGCCAGCGAGGCCGGGGGGAGCACTGAAGCTTTCTTT. It yields the protein CASEAGGSTEAFF.

This chain connects TRBV10-3 to TRBJ2-7, with 9 bases that match TRBD1. CDR3 size: 15 residues. Germline V gene sequence: CDR1 ENHRY, CDR2 SYGVKD. V dropped 4 bases and J dropped 3; count of bases not matched to a gene: 7. The CDR3 sequence: CAISVGGTGNYEQYF. The CDR3 DNA sequence: TGTGCCATCAGTGTCGGCGGGACAGGGAACTACGAGCAGTACTTC.

J is TRBJ2-6 and V is TRBV9, with D unresolved. Germline CDR1 reads SGDLS; CDR2 reads YYNGEE. The CDR3 is 14 amino acids. V was pared by 0 bases and J by 4 bases, with 5 bases between. In nucleotides, the CDR3 is TGTGCCAGCAGCGTAGGCCAGGGGGCCAACGTCCTGACTTTC. Its translation: CASSVGQGANVLTF.

This chain links TRBV20-1 with TRBJ2-1; 14 positions agree with TRBD2. V gave up 3 bases and J gave up 4 bases; unmatched junction bases: 5. This CDR3 region has 16 residues. CDR1 is DFQATT, CDR2 SNEGSKA, per germline (reference sequence). The CDR3 bases are TGCAGTGCTAGGATGACTAGCGGGGGGGCGTACAATGAGCAGTTCTTC. It codes for CSARMTSGGAYNEQFF.

V and J are TRBV15 and TRBJ2-1, with D possibly TRBD1 on 5 matching bases. CDR1 and CDR2 from the germline V gene are LNHNV and YYDKDF (reference sequence). The CDR3 contains 16 residues. V was trimmed by 3 bases and J by 4 bases, leaving 16 bases between them. The CDR3 sequence is CATSSLADSPYNEQFF. The CDR3 nucleotides are TGTGCCACCAGCAGCTTGGCCGACAGCCCTTACAATGAGCAGTTCTTC.

This clonotype was recorded many times. The rearrangement joins TRBV6-5 to TRBJ1-4; D gene uncertain. CDR3 size: 14 residues. CDR1 and CDR2 (germline): MNHEY, SVGAGI. V was trimmed by 6 bases and J by 4 bases, leaving 12 bases between them. Here the CDR3 reads CASRGADLNEKLFF. The CDR3 DNA sequence: TGTGCCAGCAGAGGAGCGGATCTTAATGAAAAACTGTTTTTT.

This clonotype turned up a few times. The genes are TRBV6-2 or TRBV6-3 and TRBJ1-5; D might be TRBD1 (5 bases). V dropped 4 bases and J dropped 6 bases, with 16 bases sitting between them. The length of the CDR3 is 15 residues. Germline assignment: CDR1 MNHEY and CDR2 SVGEGT. The CDR3 spells CASSSPPGLTQPQHF. The DNA for the CDR3 is TGTGCCAGCAGTTCGCCCCCAGGGCTCACTCAGCCCCAGCATTTT.

The chain employs TRBV10-3 and TRBJ2-7, with D possibly matching TRBD1 (5 bases). With 6 bases removed from V and 4 bases from J, the gap between germline ends came to 13 bases. The CDR3 has 13 amino acids. The germline gives CDR1 ENHRY, CDR2 SYGVKD. The CDR3 loop is CAISTTQDYEQYF. Here the CDR3 DNA reads TGTGCCATCAGCACGACACAGGATTACGAGCAGTACTTC.

The V call is TRBV7-2, the J call TRBJ2-7; 9 nucleotides line up with TRBD1. The CDR3 totals 16 residues. The V gene end was trimmed by 4 bases and the J gene end by 3 bases; junction bases not matched to a gene: 10. Looked up from germline, CDR1 is SGHTA and CDR2 is FQGNSA. CDR3 in DNA: TGTGCCAGCAGCTCCGGGACAGGGTCTGACCGCTACGAGCAGTACTTC. Protein sequence: CASSSGTGSDRYEQYF.

This clonotype has a handful of counts. The rearrangement joins TRBV12-3 or TRBV12-4 to TRBJ2-7, with 8 bases that match TRBD2. The CDR3 spans 16 residues. Unmatched junction bases numbered 13, after V lost 5 bases and J lost 4 bases. This CDR3 reads CASSGVGGAIAYEQYF. The CDR3 DNA follows: TGTGCCAGCAGTGGTGTCGGGGGGGCCATTGCGTACGAGCAGTACTTC.

This chain joins TRBV25-1 and TRBJ1-5; D is uncertain. CDR1 is MGHDK, CDR2 SYGVNS, per germline. V lost 2 bases and J lost 5, with 10 bases in between. The CDR3 totals 14 residues. CDR3 nucleotide sequence: TGTGCCAGCAGTGAACGAAACTACTATCAGCCCCAGCATTTT. Translating it yields CASSERNYYQPQHF. Based on the CDR3 plus reference TRBV25-1 and TRBJ1-5, the full variable domain is EADIYQTPRYLVIGTGKKITLECSQTMGHDKMYWYQQDPGMELHLIHYSYGVNSTEKGDLSSESTVSRIRTEHFPLTLESARPSHTSQYLCASSERNYYQPQHFGDGTRLSIL.

The chain links TRBV7-9 to TRBJ2-7, with a tentative D call TRBD2 (6 bases). CDR3 length: 15 residues. Trimming removed 5 bases at V and 2 bases at J, with 16 bases between. The V gene's germline CDR1 is SEHNR and CDR2 FQNEAQ (reference sequence). The CDR3 coding sequence is TGTGCCAGCAGCCCGACTAGTCGGGGGACCTACGAGCAGTACTTC. Translation: CASSPTSRGTYEQYF.

V and J are TRBV6-5 and TRBJ1-1, with a possible D match to TRBD1 (5 bases). The CDR3 length is 13 residues. CDR1 and CDR2 from the germline V gene are MNHEY and SVGAGI. The CDR3 is CAPFQGRNTEAFF. The DNA for the CDR3 is TGTGCTCCATTTCAGGGTAGGAACACTGAAGCTTTCTTT.

This clonotype was recorded once. This rearrangement joins TRBV10-3 to TRBJ2-3, with unresolved D. This CDR3 is built from 15 residues. CDR1 and CDR2 from the germline V gene are ENHRY and SYGVKD. Trimming pared 11 bases from V and 0 bases from J, leaving 18 bases between. The CDR3 nucleotides read TGTGCCCCCAGCAACCCGCAGTATAGCACAGATACGCAGTATTTT. This encodes CAPSNPQYSTDTQYF.

The table lists this clonotype with a few counts. The chain is built from TRBV30 and TRBJ2-2, with D maybe TRBD2 (6 bases). V dropped 2 bases and J dropped 5 bases, with 15 bases sitting between them. The CDR3 runs 15 residues. CDR1 is GTSNPN, CDR2 SVGIG, per germline (reference sequence). The CDR3 DNA is TGTGCCTGGAGTTGGAGGGATTTTAAGACCGGGGAGCTGTTTTTT. It codes for CAWSWRDFKTGELFF.

The chain employs TRBV9 and TRBJ1-6, with TRBD1 as a possible D gene (5 bases). Trimming removed 5 bases at V and 9 bases at J, with 15 bases between. Germline CDR1 reads SGDLS; CDR2 reads YYNGEE. This CDR3 is built from 14 residues. The CDR3 protein is CASRATAVPSPLHF. DNA for the CDR3: TGTGCCAGCAGGGCGACAGCGGTGCCTTCACCCCTCCACTTT.

This clonotype was seen at least ten times. CDR3 sequence reads: CASSHYEQYF. In DNA, the CDR3 is TGTGCCAGCAGTCACTACGAGCAGTACTTC. This sequence joins TRBV6-1 and TRBJ2-7; D uncertain. The germline V and J ends were trimmed by 5 bases and 3 bases, with 2 bases remaining between them. Germline-derived CDR1 and CDR2 are MNHNS and SASEGT. The CDR3 is 10 amino acids.

This clonotype appeared many times. This chain connects TRBV4-1 to TRBJ1-1, with 7 positions matching TRBD1. Germline values: CDR1 MGHRA, CDR2 YSYEKL. This CDR3 spans 15 amino acids. The V gene end was trimmed by 3 bases and the J gene end by 5 bases; junction bases not matched to a gene: 9. CDR3 amino acids: CASSHATGFGTEAFF. In DNA, the CDR3 is TGCGCCAGCAGCCACGCGACAGGGTTTGGGACTGAAGCTTTCTTT.

The chain employs TRBV7-3 and TRBJ2-7; 10 bases line up with TRBD2. In germline, CDR1 is SGHTA, CDR2 FQGTGA. The V segment lost 5 bases and the J segment 2 bases; nucleotides outside the gene matches: 12. The CDR3 length is 17 residues. In nucleotides, the CDR3 is TGTGCCAGCAGCCGAAGCGGGGGGGCCGGGGGCACCTACGAGCAGTACTTC. This encodes CASSRSGGAGGTYEQYF.

This clonotype appeared many times. This chain connects TRBV7-8 to TRBJ1-2; tentative D call: TRBD1 (5 bases). The germline V gene encodes CDR1 SGHVS and CDR2 FQNEAQ. The V gene lost 5 bases and the J gene lost 1 base, with 14 bases spanning the gap. The CDR3 covers 15 residues. The CDR3 DNA is TGTGCCAGCAGCCCTGAAGAGGGGATTAACTATGGCTACACCTTC. The encoded protein is CASSPEEGINYGYTF.